These T cell receptor beta chains were read from a single sample in a study of STAT5B mutations in CD4+ large granular lymphocyte leukemia. This table comes from immunoSEQ multiplex PCR, and its TCRdb copy is limited to in-frame clones, with some not included. The sample yields tens of thousands of clones, more than 70% seen once. Sequenced material: CD4+ T cells from blood buffy coats. The receptor set was obtained from a human donor in good health. Each CDR3 is given with its conserved first and last residue.

TRBV6-4 CASSDWSQGTEAFF
TRBV19 CASSIEGAARYNEQFF
TRBV10-3 CAIKAGGTDTGELFF
TRBV27 CASSPFNSNQPQHF
TRBV19 CARPRGTGTYEQYF
TRBV6-1 CASSLALTQFTEQFF
TRBV18 CASSPNSYEQYF
TRBV5-1 CASSFVLRGTDTQYF
TRBV7-9 CASSLVGGSPIVGNQPQHF
TRBV6-5 CASSPTGFHEQYF
TRBV29-1 CSVVGLPSGNTIYF
TRBV25-1 CASSERTGGGNTIYF
TRBV18 CASSETGVKETQYF
TRBV5-1 CASSLGQGGEQYF
TRBV6-5 CASSTTGTESYEQYF
TRBV6-6 CASREFQEIYGYTF